This record looks at one T cell receptor beta chain sequence and its context. Its antigen is still unknown. No base qualities exist here, and no much larger clone lies one base off it. This record comes from a study of CD8 T cells in Susac syndrome (dated by TCRdb to about 2019). As for the study more broadly: Whether CD8+ T cell activation and differentiation in Susac syndrome was antigen driven was tested using repertoire sequencing. Clonality of the CD8+ T cell repertoire was compared between more than 10 healthy donors, roughly 14 Susac syndrome patients and roughly 16 multiple sclerosis patients. Broad study findings and their caveats: The number of individuals in the TCR sequencing and HLA analysis was recognized as being relatively small.

RNA was extracted with the RNeasy kit and roughly 0.45 to 1 ug was reverse transcribed using random hexamers. The immunoSEQ multiplex PCR assay, which covers 54 Vbeta and 13 Jbeta segments, was used to amplify TCR beta CDR3 regions. Bias from PCR amplification was corrected by using a synthetic template baseline for primer optimization and for computational correction. The source study handled its data this way. Reads were annotated to V, D and J genes according to IMGT and were analyzed with immunoSEQ Analyzer, with only productive sequences retained. Clonality was computed as one minus Shannon entropy normalized by log2 of the number of productive unique sequences. For each patient and control, public and private clones were evaluated within the 100 most prevalent clones. Clones were defined as Susac-specific if absent from the healthy and MS cohorts, from approximately 1,100 published viral clones and from other ImmuneACCESS disease sequences. The raw public data were reprocessed by TCRdb itself: fastp quality trimming at Q25, MiXCR clonotype calling, in-frame beta chains only. Each entry merges the rows of one CDR3 protein and shows their most common DNA and genes. V and J calls and clone size were set by TCRdb, not the authors. The table for this sample lists 150,000 or so distinct CDR3 sequences; around 95% of them were counted only once. The top ten clones comprise roughly 0.15% of the sample.

CDR1 and CDR2 are read off the germline V gene (reference sequence) as LGHDT and YNNKEL. The CDR3 runs 15 amino acids, cysteine and phenylalanine included. Only CDR3 DNA is held: 45 bases, read in frame from base 1. Trimming takes 4 bases from V and 6 bases from J, and the germline ends sit 19 bases apart. High-throughput TCR beta sequencing profiled peripheral blood CD8+ and CD4+ T cells from healthy donors, Susac syndrome patients and multiple sclerosis patients. Multiple sclerosis controls were treatment-naive patients with stable or active relapsing-remitting disease fulfilling revised McDonald criteria. Bulk CD8+ and CD4+ T cells were purified by magnetic negative isolation, while CD8+ TEMRA cells were enriched using FACS. Blood was drawn into EDTA tubes, processed within 24 hours, and PBMCs were isolated by density gradient centrifugation. PBMCs intended for TCR sequencing were cryopreserved in liquid nitrogen and thawed later in a water bath at 37 degrees C. A purity of at least 90% was achieved for sorted or isolated CD4+, CD8+ and CD8+ TEMRA cells.

The rearrangement combines TRBV3-1 with TRBJ2-7, with no confidently assigned D gene. Material: CD8+ T cells from PBMCs. The receptor was isolated from a human donor with multiple sclerosis. The sequenced DNA is TGTGCCAGCAGCCCGTCGTCCCCCCCGACTTCCGAGCAGTACTTC. Its protein product is CASSPSSPPTSEQYF.